This entry is about one T cell receptor beta chain. These data originate in a study of shared clonotypes between healthy human individuals. The test was conducted at deep level. This table comes from immunoSEQ multiplex PCR, and its TCRdb copy is limited to in-frame clones, with some not included. The profile shows roughly 2 million clones, roughly 96% of them singletons. The CDR3 has 16 amino acids. The germline CDR1 and CDR2 sequences are SGHVS and FQNEAQ. Trimming shortened V by 5 bases and J by 2 bases, and 13 bases separated the two germline ends. Sequenced sample: naive CD4+ T cells sorted from blood. Noted subset: CD45RA+ positively selected. The rearrangement uses TRBV7-8 and TRBJ2-6; weak D call: TRBD2 (5 bases). This TCR was sampled from a young man in good health. In nucleotides, the CDR3 is TGTGCCAGCAGCCCTACCCCCGGGGCTGGGGCCAACGTCCTGACTTTC. Amino acids: CASSPTPGAGANVLTF.